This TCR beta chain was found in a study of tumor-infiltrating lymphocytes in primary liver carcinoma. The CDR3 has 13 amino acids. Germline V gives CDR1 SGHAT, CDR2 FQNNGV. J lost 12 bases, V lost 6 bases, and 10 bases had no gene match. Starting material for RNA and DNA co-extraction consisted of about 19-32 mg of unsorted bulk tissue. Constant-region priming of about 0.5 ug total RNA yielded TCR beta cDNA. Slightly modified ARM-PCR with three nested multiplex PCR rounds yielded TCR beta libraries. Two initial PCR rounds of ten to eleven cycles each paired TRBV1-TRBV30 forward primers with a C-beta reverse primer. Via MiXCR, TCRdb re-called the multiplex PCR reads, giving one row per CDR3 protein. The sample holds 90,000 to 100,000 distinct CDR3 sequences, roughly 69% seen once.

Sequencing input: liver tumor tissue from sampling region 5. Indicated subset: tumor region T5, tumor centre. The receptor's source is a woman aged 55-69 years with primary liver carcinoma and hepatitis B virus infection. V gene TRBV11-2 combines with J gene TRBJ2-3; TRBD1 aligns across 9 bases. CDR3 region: CASRGQGPDIQYF. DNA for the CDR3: TGTGCCAGCAGGGGACAGGGCCCAGATATACAGTATTTT.